Following are 13 T cell receptor beta chains from one sample sequenced in a study of shared clonotypes between healthy human individuals. Libraries were prepared by immunoSEQ multiplex PCR; TCRdb keeps only in-frame clonotypes and omits some of them. Here the sample spans about 2.2 million clones, 90% to 95% being singletons. Selected positively for CCR7 and CD45RO-negative, naive CD8 cells excluded terminally differentiated effector memory CD45RA+ cells. Sequences were obtained from naive CD8+ T cells from PBMCs. The receptors here all came from a man aged 18 to 29 in good health. Some clones in this sample may be carry-over from other donors' samples.

The chain is built from TRBV4-1 and TRBJ2-5; D unclear. The germline V and J ends were trimmed by 0 bases and 4 bases, with 12 bases remaining between them. Germline CDR1 reads MGHRA; CDR2 reads YSYEKL. The CDR3 is 15 amino acids. CDR3 sequence (DNA): TGCGCCAGCAGCCAAGATCTCGGGTACCCAGAGACCCAGTACTTC. It specifies CASSQDLGYPETQYF.

The count of this clone is one. The CDR3 reads CASTKGGSYNEQFF. The DNA for the CDR3 is TGTGCCAGCACCAAGGGGGGTTCCTACAATGAGCAGTTCTTC. The chain combines TRBV11-2 with TRBJ2-1; D possibly uses TRBD1 or TRBD2 (6 bases each). V gave up 7 bases and J gave up 1 base, with 11 bases separating them. The length of the CDR3 is 14 residues. Germline V gene data show CDR1 as SGHAT and CDR2 as FQNNGV.

CDR3 residues: CACETGEGYNEQFF. CDR3 nucleotide sequence: TGTGCCTGCGAAACAGGGGAGGGGTACAATGAGCAGTTCTTC. The chain uses TRBV28 and TRBJ2-1, with D perhaps matching TRBD1 or TRBD2 (7 bases each). CDR3 length equals 14 residues. Germline assignment: CDR1 MDHEN and CDR2 SYDVKM. The V gene lost 11 bases and the J gene lost 4 bases, with 18 bases spanning the gap.

The rearrangement links TRBV5-4 to TRBJ1-1; TRBD1 is a possible D gene (5 bases). Germline CDR1 and CDR2: SGHNT and YYREEE (reference sequence). Trimming took off 3 bases at V and 4 bases at J, with 16 bases between the two ends. The CDR3 totals 15 residues. The CDR3 region has the DNA TGTGCCAGCAGCTCGGGCCAGGGAGGTTTCACTGAAGCTTTCTTT. Protein sequence: CASSSGQGGFTEAFF.

The DNA of the CDR3 is TGTGCCAGCAGCCCCCGGACAATCCAAGAGACCCAGTACTTC. Translating gives CASSPRTIQETQYF. V is TRBV28 and J is TRBJ2-5; D may be TRBD1 (5 bases). Germline CDR1 and CDR2: MDHEN and SYDVKM. The CDR3 spans 14 residues. The ends were cut back, 6 bases at V and 1 base at J, with 12 bases in the middle.

The chain carries TRBV19 and TRBJ1-1; 7 bases line up with TRBD1. J gave up 5 bases and V 2 bases, and 11 bases lay outside the gene matches. Germline assignment: CDR1 LNHDA and CDR2 SQIVND (reference sequence). The CDR3 length is 16 residues. CDR3 residues: CASSIIKGAQRTEAFF. The CDR3 bases are TGTGCCAGTAGTATAATTAAGGGGGCGCAGAGGACTGAAGCTTTCTTT.

V is TRBV6-1 and J is TRBJ2-7; D gene ambiguous. CDR3 size: 10 residues. Trimming cost V 5 bases and J 9 bases, with 8 bases left between them. Germline CDR1 reads MNHNS; CDR2 reads SASEGT. In DNA, the CDR3 is TGTGCCAGCAGTTCCATCGGGCAGTACTTC. This translates into CASSSIGQYF.

The chain employs TRBV4-2 and TRBJ2-3, with TRBD2 matching 12 bases. Germline V lookup: CDR1 LGHNA, CDR2 YNFKEQ. The CDR3 is 20 residues long. V was clipped by 7 bases and J by 3 bases; unmatched bases: 20. This CDR3 is CASNNGGVLAGGSATDTQYF. The CDR3 nucleotides are TGTGCCAGCAACAACGGAGGGGTGCTAGCGGGAGGGAGTGCGACAGATACGCAGTATTTT.

The chain joins TRBV28 to TRBJ1-3; D gene uncertain. Trimming pared 2 bases from V and 3 bases from J, leaving 20 bases between. In germline, CDR1 is MDHEN, CDR2 SYDVKM. The CDR3 has 18 residues. CDR3 loop: CASSLNSRASSDGNTIYF. CDR3 DNA sequence: TGTGCCAGCAGTTTAAATTCCCGGGCCTCCTCGGATGGAAACACCATATATTTT. The whole variable domain, filled in from reference TRBV28 and TRBJ1-3, reads DVKVTQSSRYLVKRTGEKVFLECVQDMDHENMFWYRQDPGLGLRLIYFSYDVKMKEKGDIPEGYSVSREKKERFSLILESASTNQTSMYLCASSLNSRASSDGNTIYFGEGSWLTVV.

J is TRBJ2-7 and V is TRBV27; 7 nucleotides line up with TRBD2. The CDR3 covers 16 residues. Losses at the gene ends were 6 bases for V and 0 bases for J; bases not matched to a gene: 11. Germline loops: CDR1 MNHEY, CDR2 SMNVEV (reference sequence). The CDR3 spells CASSLGRDPRSYEQYF. As DNA, the CDR3 is TGTGCCAGCAGCCTAGGGAGGGACCCCCGCTCCTACGAGCAGTACTTC.

This clone showed up just once. The gene calls are TRBV6-5 and TRBJ1-2; D ambiguous. The CDR3 has 13 residues. Trimming took 6 bases from V and 8 from J, leaving 16 bases between them. Germline assignment: CDR1 MNHEY and CDR2 SVGAGI. The CDR3: CASSLNRSRGYTF. As DNA, the CDR3 is TGTGCCAGCAGCCTAAACAGATCCCGGGGCTACACCTTC.

This rearrangement joins TRBV30 to TRBJ1-2; 7 nucleotides align to TRBD1. The CDR3 has 14 amino acids. V dropped 2 bases and J dropped 4; count of bases not matched to a gene: 7. Germline V CDR1 and CDR2: GTSNPN, SVGIG (reference sequence). DNA of the CDR3: TGTGCCTGGAGTTTACAGGGGCCTCTCTATGGCTACACCTTC. This codes for CAWSLQGPLYGYTF.

The chain recombines TRBV28 with TRBJ1-1; D perhaps matches TRBD1 (5 bases). Trimming took 2 bases from V and 2 from J, leaving 9 bases between them. This CDR3 comprises 14 residues. CDR1 and CDR2 from the germline V gene are MDHEN and SYDVKM. This CDR3 reads CASSLRQINTEAFF. In DNA, the CDR3 is TGTGCCAGCAGTTTAAGACAGATTAACACTGAAGCTTTCTTT.